Shown below are 7 T cell receptor beta chains from a single sample sequenced in a study of shared clonotypes between healthy human individuals. Assay used: immunoSEQ multiplex PCR; TCRdb lists only in-frame clones, some missing. The sample shows about 2.1 million clones, over 85% of them seen only once. CD8 cells regarded as naive lacked CD45RO, were positively chosen for CCR7, and omitted terminally differentiated effector memory CD45RA+ cells. Sequenced input: naive CD8+ T cells from PBMCs. The receptors derive from a man in his late teens or twenties in good health. Some clones in this sample may be carry-over from other donors' samples.

Written as DNA, the CDR3 is TGTGCCAGCAGCCACGGGAGGAACACTGAAGCTTTCTTT. It encodes CASSHGRNTEAFF. The rearrangement joins TRBV11-2 to TRBJ1-1, with D unresolved. Trimming stripped 5 bases from V and 1 base from J, with 8 bases between. The CDR3 is made up of 13 amino acids. From germline, CDR1 is SGHAT and CDR2 FQNNGV.

The chain is built from TRBV6-4 and TRBJ2-1; D ambiguous. Trimming cost V 0 bases and J 8 bases, with 8 bases left between them. Germline CDR1 reads MRHNA; CDR2 reads SNTAGT. The CDR3 has 13 amino acids. Here the CDR3 DNA reads TGTGCCAGCAGTGACTCCCCCGGGTATGAGCAGTTCTTC. It is translated as CASSDSPGYEQFF.

The chain carries TRBV7-3 and TRBJ1-1, with 7 bases identical to TRBD1. CDR1 is SGHTA, CDR2 FQGTGA, per germline. V lost 1 base, J lost 0 bases, and 5 bases stayed unmatched. The CDR3 extends over 16 amino acids. CDR3 in DNA: TGTGCCAGCAGCTTAATTAGGGGGACAGTGAACACTGAAGCTTTCTTT. Amino acid sequence: CASSLIRGTVNTEAFF.

The genes are TRBV7-2 and TRBJ2-3; D is uncertain. In germline, CDR1 is SGHTA, CDR2 FQGNSA. V was pared by 1 base and J by 2 bases, with 10 bases between. The CDR3 has 15 residues. Here the CDR3 reads CASSLVDPYTDTQYF. The CDR3 region has the DNA TGTGCCAGCAGCTTAGTCGACCCCTACACAGATACGCAGTATTTT.

The count of this clone is one. The chain joins TRBV6-5 to TRBJ2-7; D uncertain. This CDR3 spans 13 amino acids. CDR1 is MNHEY and CDR2 is SVGAGI in the germline V gene. V shed 6 bases and J shed 0 bases, with 9 bases lying between them. The CDR3: CASSGAFSYEQYF. In DNA form, the CDR3 reads TGTGCCAGCAGCGGTGCTTTCTCCTACGAGCAGTACTTC.

The chain recombines TRBV7-9 with TRBJ1-4; D is unresolved. Germline CDR1 is SEHNR and CDR2 is FQNEAQ (reference sequence). The germline V and J ends were trimmed by 1 base and 6 bases, with 24 bases remaining between them. The CDR3 sequence is 19 residues long. Here the CDR3 reads CASSLGAERRVSPDEKLFF. In DNA form, the CDR3 reads TGTGCCAGCAGCTTAGGGGCCGAGAGGAGGGTGTCGCCGGATGAAAAACTGTTTTTT.

This chain links TRBV15 with TRBJ2-6; no firm D call. The ends were cut back, 3 bases at V and 2 bases at J, with 2 bases in the middle. CDR3 size: 13 residues. Germline assignment: CDR1 LNHNV and CDR2 YYDKDF (reference sequence). The CDR3 region is CATSSTGANVLTF. The CDR3, as DNA: TGTGCCACCAGCAGTACTGGGGCCAACGTCCTGACTTTC.